Listed here are 3 T cell receptor beta chains from one sample, sequenced in a study of siplizumab effects on memory and regulatory T cells. Sequencing used immunoSEQ multiplex PCR; TCRdb keeps in-frame clones, though not all of them. The data hold more than 75,000 clones, with 93% observed a single time. The specimen was CD8+ T cells sorted from blood. Receptors were obtained from a human donor in good health.

The V gene is TRBV6-5, the J gene TRBJ1-4; maybe TRBD1 (5 bases). Germline V gene data show CDR1 as MNHEY and CDR2 as SVGAGI. The CDR3 consists of 15 residues. V gave up 2 bases and J gave up 3 bases, with 10 bases separating them. CDR3 residues: CASSYGAGSNEKLFF. CDR3 bases: TGTGCCAGCAGTTACGGGGCAGGGTCTAATGAAAAACTGTTTTTT.

About this clone: Other DNA sequences in this specimen translate into the identical CDR3. The rearrangement joins TRBV27 to TRBJ2-1, with 9 bases identical to TRBD2. This CDR3 spans 15 amino acids. Germline values: CDR1 MNHEY, CDR2 SMNVEV (reference sequence). The J segment lost 2 bases and the V segment lost 2 bases, leaving 1 base of the junction unmatched. CDR3 sequence reads: CASSLAGGPYNEQFF. The CDR3 DNA reads TGTGCCAGCAGTTTAGCGGGAGGGCCCTACAATGAGCAGTTCTTC.

The genes are TRBV6-1 and TRBJ1-2; the D is unclear. CDR1 MNHNS and CDR2 SASEGT come from the germline V gene. V lost 7 bases and J 5 bases, leaving 17 bases between the germline ends. The CDR3 runs 14 residues. The chain's CDR3 is CASIREGIGYGYTF. The CDR3 DNA sequence: TGTGCCAGCATAAGGGAGGGAATCGGATATGGCTACACCTTC.